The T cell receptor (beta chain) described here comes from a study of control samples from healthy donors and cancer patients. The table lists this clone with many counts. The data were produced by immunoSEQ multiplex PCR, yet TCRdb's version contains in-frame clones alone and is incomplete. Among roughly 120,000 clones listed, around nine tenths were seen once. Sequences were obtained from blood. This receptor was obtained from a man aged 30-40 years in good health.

DNA of the CDR3: TGCGCCAGCAGGCTTATCGGGGGCGCGTTTTATGGCTACACCTTC. Its translation is CASRLIGGAFYGYTF. V is TRBV4-1 and J is TRBJ1-2; maybe TRBD1 (6 bases). The V gene lost 6 bases and the J gene lost 5 bases, with 19 bases spanning the gap. The CDR3 totals 15 residues. Germline CDR1 MGHRA, CDR2 YSYEKL.